Described below is a single TCR beta chain sequence and its context. Its antigen is still unknown. This entry comes from a study of cytomegalovirus exposure and HLA in healthy donors. Study results and caveats: TCR beta V segments were, for the most part, productive about 87% or about 30% of the time in an earlier analysis. Researchers reported in a later analysis that common viral pathogens appeared linked to several top clusters.

The PCR contained 60 Vbeta and 13 Jbeta primers. TCRdb's table, derived via immunoSEQ multiplex PCR, lists solely in-frame clones and lacks some. The sample records roughly 100,000 clones, 78% being singletons. While unrecorded immune exposures were likely, the donors were nominally healthy when sampled. Per the germline V gene, CDR1 is ENHRY and CDR2 is SYGVKD. The CDR3 is 14 residues long. V shed 4 bases, J shed 1 base, and the junction held 4 bases outside the gene matches. The chain has TRBV10-3 and TRBJ2-7; 7 bases match TRBD2. Material for sequencing was PBMCs. The clonotype comes from a woman aged 40-49 years in good health and CMV-seronegative. In nucleotides, the CDR3 is TGTGCCATCAGTGGGGGGGGTCCTTCCTACGAGCAGTACTTC. Protein: CAISGGGPSYEQYF.